This T cell receptor (beta chain) came from a study of radiation and T cells in renal cell carcinoma. CDR1 SGDLS and CDR2 YYNGEE come from the germline V gene. The V and J ends lost 0 bases and 3 bases, in that order; junction bases with no gene match: 6. The CDR3 has 17 residues. Study-wide results and limits: No pretreatment tumor biopsies were available for baseline clonotypes.

Here immunoSEQ multiplex PCR was the method, and the copy in TCRdb shows in-frame clones only, minus some. The repertoire includes 60,000 to 65,000 clones, roughly 79% of them detected once, and over 6% sits in the top ten. Time point given: blood 2 weeks post-SBRT. Treatment denoted: 15 Gy SBRT to primary tumor, nephrectomy 4 weeks later. Remarks on this clone: Antigen: not known.

The V call is TRBV9, the J call TRBJ2-1, with TRBD2 identical over 10 bases. This receptor was taken from a man aged 60 to 75 with renal cell carcinoma. The source was blood, collected from a patient whose treatment included radiotherapy and nephrectomy. Here the CDR3 reads CASSVAKTSGVYNEQFF. In DNA, the CDR3 is TGTGCCAGCAGCGTAGCGAAAACTAGCGGGGTCTACAATGAGCAGTTCTTC.